One and the same sample provided the 14 T cell receptor beta chains below, sequenced in a study of T-cell reconstitution after alpha-beta-depleted transplantation in children. The TCRbeta library incorporated unique molecular identifiers. TCRdb independently ran MiXCR on the PCR reads; one entry per CDR3 protein. The sample lists about 240,000 distinct CDR3 sequences; roughly a quarter were seen once. This specimen consisted of PBMCs, obtained before TCRalphabeta/CD19-depleted stem cell transplant. The receptors come from a girl aged 2-15 years with Fanconi anemia, due to receive a stem cell transplant.

Only a few counts were recorded for this clonotype. The rearrangement uses TRBV20-1 and TRBJ1-6, with D hard to call. The CDR3 has 14 amino acids. Looked up from germline, CDR1 is DFQATT and CDR2 is SNEGSKA (reference sequence). Trimming left V 0 bases short and J 6 bases short, with 9 bases between. CDR3 residues: CSARDTSSNSPLHF. The CDR3 nucleotides read TGCAGTGCTAGAGATACCAGCAGTAATTCACCCCTCCACTTT.

This clonotype appeared many times. The chain has TRBV13 and TRBJ2-7, with D maybe TRBD1 (5 bases). From germline, CDR1 is PRHDT and CDR2 FYEKMQ (reference sequence). The CDR3 covers 16 residues. The germline V and J ends were trimmed by 2 bases and 2 bases, with 16 bases remaining between them. CDR3 nucleotides: TGTGCCAGCAGCTTATCCGTGGGGCAGGGCCCCTACGAGCAGTACTTC. Protein sequence: CASSLSVGQGPYEQYF.

This clonotype was seen more than once but under ten times. The chain employs TRBV20-1 and TRBJ2-3, with 7 bases aligning to TRBD1. V was clipped by 1 base and J by 3 bases; unmatched bases: 4. The CDR3 is 14 residues long. Germline lookup yields CDR1 DFQATT and CDR2 SNEGSKA (reference sequence). The CDR3 spells CSARGRQGTDTQYF. The DNA for the CDR3 is TGCAGTGCTAGAGGGAGACAGGGAACAGATACGCAGTATTTT.

There are many counts of this clonotype. The chain combines TRBV12-3 or TRBV12-4 with TRBJ2-1; the D is unclear. The CDR3 spans 12 residues. Trimming took 0 bases from V and 6 from J, leaving 3 bases between them. The DNA of the CDR3 is TGTGCCAGCAGTTTAGCGGCCAATGAGCAGTTCTTC. This encodes CASSLAANEQFF.

The table lists this clonotype with many counts. J is TRBJ2-5 and V is TRBV29-1; D is unresolved. This CDR3 contains 12 residues. V lost 3 bases and J 7 bases, leaving 12 bases between the germline ends. From germline, CDR1 is SQVTM and CDR2 ANQGSEA. The CDR3 sequence is CSVEYTRGTQYF. CDR3 nucleotide sequence: TGCAGCGTTGAGTATACCCGAGGGACCCAGTACTTC.

This clonotype was recorded a few times. J is TRBJ2-2 and V is TRBV11-2; D remains ambiguous. Trimming took off 3 bases at V and 3 bases at J, with 23 bases between the two ends. The germline CDR1 and CDR2 sequences are SGHAT and FQNNGV. This CDR3 comprises 19 residues. The CDR3 loop reads CASSLVVVTFSKYTGELFF. The CDR3, as DNA: TGTGCCAGCAGCTTGGTAGTCGTGACATTCTCTAAGTACACCGGGGAGCTGTTTTTT.

This clonotype was observed many times. V usage is TRBV6-1 and J usage is TRBJ1-1, with TRBD1 matching over 7 bases. This CDR3 has 13 residues. Trimming cost V 7 bases and J 5 bases; bases outside gene matches: 7. The germline V gene has CDR1 MNHNS and CDR2 SASEGT. The CDR3 loop is CASKGAGGTEAFF. DNA for the CDR3: TGTGCCAGCAAGGGGGCAGGAGGAACTGAAGCTTTCTTT.

This clonotype was seen only a few times. V and J are TRBV29-1 and TRBJ2-7, with D uncertain. The germline V gene encodes CDR1 SQVTM and CDR2 ANQGSEA. V lost 5 bases and J lost 3, with 11 bases in between. This CDR3 contains 12 residues. CDR3 sequence (DNA): TGCAGCGTTATATTGTTGAGCTACGAGCAGTACTTC. Translating it yields CSVILLSYEQYF.

The V gene is TRBV5-1, the J gene TRBJ2-7, with D perhaps matching TRBD1 or TRBD2 (5 bases each). CDR1 is SGHRS, CDR2 YFSETQ, per germline. The germline V and J ends were trimmed by 4 bases and 0 bases, with 17 bases remaining between them. This CDR3 comprises 16 residues. CDR3 in DNA: TGCGCCAGCAGCCGGGCGACGGGACGATCCTCCTACGAGCAGTACTTC. Its translation: CASSRATGRSSYEQYF.

The table lists this clonotype with many counts. This sequence joins TRBV12-3 or TRBV12-4 and TRBJ2-1; the D gene is possibly TRBD1 (6 bases). The CDR3 runs 15 residues. Trimming left V 6 bases short and J 5 bases short, with 17 bases between. The CDR3 DNA reads as TGTGCCAGCAGGAAACCGGGACATAGGGACAATGAGCAGTTCTTC. This encodes CASRKPGHRDNEQFF.

The rearrangement joins TRBV5-5 to TRBJ2-1, with TRBD2 matching 10 bases. After removal of 1 base from V and 14 bases from J, the junction contained 6 bases not matched to a gene. There are 13 residues in the CDR3. CDR1 SGHKS and CDR2 YYEKEE come from the germline V gene (reference sequence). CDR3 sequence reads: CASSLTRTSGKFF. In nucleotides, the CDR3 is TGTGCCAGCAGCTTGACTCGGACTAGCGGAAAGTTCTTC.

As DNA, the CDR3 is TGTGCCACCAGCAGAGATGGACTAGGAGAGGAGACCCAGTACTTC. Residues: CATSRDGLGEETQYF. The rearrangement uses TRBV15 and TRBJ2-5; 7 positions agree with TRBD2. V trimming: 0 bases; J trimming: 5 bases; junction bases outside the gene matches: 6. The CDR3 is 15 residues long. The V gene's germline CDR1 is LNHNV and CDR2 YYDKDF (reference sequence). Combining the CDR3 with reference TRBV15 and TRBJ2-5 gives the whole variable domain DAMVIQNPRYQVTQFGKPVTLSCSQTLNHNVMYWYQQKSSQAPKLLFHYYDKDFNNEADTPDNFQSRRPNTSFCFLDIRSPGLGDTAMYLCATSRDGLGEETQYFGPGTRLLVL.

This clonotype has at least ten counts. The V gene is TRBV5-6, the J gene TRBJ2-7; 7 positions agree with TRBD2. V gave up 2 bases and J gave up 1 base; unmatched junction bases: 6. Germline V CDR1 and CDR2: SGHDT, YYEEEE. The CDR3 runs 15 residues. In DNA form, the CDR3 reads TGTGCCAGCAGCTTTCGAGCGGGGCTATCCTACGAGCAGTACTTC. It yields the protein CASSFRAGLSYEQYF. Together with reference TRBV5-6 and TRBJ2-7, the CDR3 gives the full variable domain: DAGVTQSPTHLIKTRGQQVTLRCSPKSGHDTVSWYQQALGQGPQFIFQYYEEEERQRGNFPDRFSGHQFPNYSSELNVNALLLGDSALYLCASSFRAGLSYEQYFGPGTRLTVT.

This clonotype is a singleton in its sample. This chain connects TRBV29-1 to TRBJ2-5; D is unresolved. The CDR3 loop spans 12 amino acids. Germline V gene data show CDR1 as SQVTM and CDR2 as ANQGSEA. V lost 6 bases, J lost 3 bases, and 11 bases lay in between. In DNA, the CDR3 is TGCAGCGTCCGACCCAGCAAAGAGACCCAGTACTTC. It translates to CSVRPSKETQYF.